This T cell receptor (beta chain) was sequenced for a study of T-cell reconstitution after alpha-beta-depleted transplantation in children. Overall study findings and caveats: Several hundred expanded graft clones reportedly supplied alpha-beta T cells about two months after transplant. At the one-year point after transplant, T-cell counts and TCRbeta diversity were found to come mostly from T cells that had been newly produced. Surviving recipient T cells and thymic progenitors underlay high day-60 TCRbeta diversity in some patients.

This CDR3 is built from 17 residues. Trimming took 4 bases from V and 4 from J; bases not matched to a gene: 12. Germline assignment: CDR1 SGHRS and CDR2 YFSETQ. On this clonotype itself: Its specificity is not known.

This sample's TCRbeta library carried unique molecular identifier barcodes. TCRdb recomputed calls from the PCR reads with MiXCR, one row per CDR3 protein. Of about a million distinct CDR3 sequences in the sample, 25% to 30% are singletons; the top ten hold about 28%. The receptor was derived from a boy less than two years old who had a stem cell transplant for SCID, so the T cells may come from the graft donor. The sample here was PBMCs, mostly from graft donor cells, taken 360 days after TCRalphabeta/CD19-depleted stem cell transplant. This chain connects TRBV5-1 to TRBJ2-1; TRBD1 matches 9 bases. CDR3 coding DNA: TGCGCCAGCAGCACTGTGGGGACAGGGAAGGCGTACAATGAGCAGTTCTTC. The encoded protein is CASSTVGTGKAYNEQFF.